This record covers a single TCR beta chain. This specimen belongs to a study of blood T cell repertoires in COVID-19. Authors' methods: Reference gene primer amplification in the assay estimated nucleated cell counts. TCRdb's copy holds only in-frame clones and misses some; the assay was immunoSEQ multiplex PCR. That table furnishes V, J and clone size, whereas the DNA furnished D and trimming. The table has around 190,000 clones, 76% seen once. Trimming removed 4 bases at V and 1 base at J, with 10 bases between. This CDR3 contains 14 residues. Germline CDR1 is SGHTA and CDR2 is FQGNSA. The V call is TRBV7-2, the J call TRBJ1-1; D may be TRBD1 (6 bases). Sequenced: PBMCs or T cells enriched from blood (not recorded which). The receptor was derived from a woman between 50 and 59 years old with acute COVID-19. The CDR3: CASSSGHSNTEAFF. CDR3 DNA: TGTGCCAGCAGCTCGGGACACTCGAACACTGAAGCTTTCTTT.